The clone carrying this T cell receptor beta chain was observed a few times. Its cognate antigen is unknown. Germline V gene data show CDR1 as SGHRS and CDR2 as YFSETQ. The CDR3 spans 14 residues. V was cut by 1 base and J by 0 bases, with 8 bases left in between. The source of the sample is a study of T cell responses to AZD1222 COVID-19 vaccine. Study results and caveats: Reports indicate that nearly half of spike-specific TCRs are directed at unmutated variant regions. CD4 TCRs associated with vaccination spanned spike, dominating at 160-218 and 743-854.

Method: immunoSEQ multiplex PCR; TCRdb's copy keeps in-frame clones and lacks some. The sample has 150,000 to 200,000 clones, roughly 93% seen once; the top ten hold 7.5% to 9.5%. This clonotype was sampled from an adult in good health. The source material was peripheral blood, sampled on day 0 of AZD1222 vaccination. The chain employs TRBV5-1 and TRBJ2-7; D is undetermined. The CDR3 DNA is TGCGCCAGCAGCTTGTTTGGGTCCTCCTACGAGCAGTACTTC. Amino acids: CASSLFGSSYEQYF.